What follows are 11 T cell receptor beta chains derived from one specimen sequenced in a study of blood T cells in healthy people across ages. The authors ran a second PCR of about 6 to 12 cycles using a sample-barcoded 5' primer and a J-beta primer mix. TCRdb processed the 5' RACE reads anew with MiXCR; each CDR3 protein has one entry. This sample has some 560,000 distinct CDR3 sequences, with 27% found just once. This sample also belongs to another study, concerning T cells of mothers and their children.

The sequencing input was blood. All receptors derive from a boy between 2 and 10 years old in good health.

This clonotype came up once. The chain carries TRBV20-1 and TRBJ2-7; 14 bases are shared with TRBD2. The ends lost 3 bases at V and 3 bases at J; junction bases unmatched: 4. CDR3 length: 15 residues. Looked up from germline, CDR1 is DFQATT and CDR2 is SNEGSKA (reference sequence). The CDR3 sequence is CSARGTSGGLYEQYF. CDR3 DNA: TGCAGTGCTAGGGGGACTAGCGGGGGTCTCTACGAGCAGTACTTC.

This clonotype has just a few counts. Its ends do not fully match the called genes, so a read error is possible. The chain is built from TRBV14 and TRBJ2-7, with TRBD2 identical over 8 bases. The CDR3 loop spans 16 amino acids. From germline, CDR1 is SGHDN and CDR2 FVKESK. CDR3 nucleotides: TGTGCCAGCAGCCAAGATCCCGGGGGGGCGAACGTCGAGCCGTACTTC. This codes for CASSQDPGGANVEPYF.

This rearrangement joins TRBV5-1 to TRBJ1-2; maybe TRBD1 (6 bases). The CDR3 is 17 amino acids. V shed 0 bases and J shed 2 bases, with 17 bases lying between them. In germline, CDR1 is SGHRS, CDR2 YFSETQ. CDR3 DNA: TGCGCCAGCAGCTTGGCCGGGACAATCGGTGGCAACTATGGCTACACCTTC. It codes for CASSLAGTIGGNYGYTF.

Notes on this clonotype: Since a much larger clone is just one base distant, this may be a read error. The chain links TRBV7-7 to TRBJ2-1, with D unresolved. From germline, CDR1 is SSHAT and CDR2 FNYEAQ (reference sequence). The CDR3 is made up of 13 amino acids. The CDR3 DNA sequence: TGTGCTAGCAGCTTTAAACTCTCGAATGAGCAGTCCTTC. Residues: CASSFKLSNEQSF.

Notes on this clonotype: Germline and junction disagree at one end, which may indicate a read error. The chain uses TRBV20-1 and TRBJ2-5; no firm D call. The closer fit of TRBJ2-1 to the DNA end suggests the J call may be wrong. Per the germline V gene, CDR1 is DFQATT and CDR2 is SNEGSKA (reference sequence). CDR3 size: 10 residues. The CDR3 nucleotides are TGCAGTGTTAGATCCAATGAGCAGTTCTTC. This encodes CSVRSNEQFF.

A few counts support this clonotype. The rearrangement uses TRBV18 and TRBJ2-5; possibly TRBD2 for D (6 bases). Trimming pared 3 bases from V and 5 bases from J, leaving 22 bases between. The CDR3 length is 17 residues. Germline assignment: CDR1 KGHSH and CDR2 LQKENI. The CDR3 spells CASSPEGPNPQPETQYF. The CDR3 coding sequence is TGTGCCAGCTCACCGGAGGGGCCGAATCCTCAGCCGGAGACCCAGTACTTC.

This clonotype turned up a few times. CDR3 nucleotide sequence: TGTGCCAGCAGCTTGTCGGGGATCGGGACCCAGTACTTC. The encoded protein is CASSLSGIGTQYF. The V call is TRBV11-3, the J call TRBJ2-5; D may be TRBD2 (5 bases). Trimming stripped 3 bases from V and 7 bases from J, with 12 bases between. CDR3 length: 13 residues. Per the germline V gene, CDR1 is SGHNT and CDR2 is YENEEA.

This clonotype was seen a few times. The chain employs TRBV6-5 and TRBJ2-5, with 7 bases identical to TRBD2. Germline V gives CDR1 MNHEY, CDR2 SVGAGI. This CDR3 comprises 16 residues. V dropped 2 bases and J dropped 0; count of bases not matched to a gene: 6. CDR3 nucleotide sequence: TGTGCCAGCAGTTACGGGGCGGGACTATACCAAGAGACCCAGTACTTC. It is translated as CASSYGAGLYQETQYF.

The chain has TRBV6-5 and TRBJ1-3; no clear D. V was trimmed by 4 bases and J by 0 bases, leaving 7 bases between them. The CDR3 sequence is 14 residues long. Germline-derived CDR1 and CDR2 are MNHEY and SVGAGI. CDR3 sequence: CASSSGLSGNTIYF. The CDR3 region has the DNA TGTGCCAGCAGTTCCGGACTCTCTGGAAACACCATATATTTT.

This clonotype was detected a few times. This chain connects TRBV10-1 to TRBJ2-7; D may be TRBD2 (6 bases). CDR1 WNHNN and CDR2 SYGVQD come from the germline V gene (reference sequence). The ends were cut back, 4 bases at V and 6 bases at J, with 13 bases in the middle. This CDR3 has 13 residues. CDR3 loop: CASSAGLELEQYF. The CDR3 bases are TGCGCCAGCAGTGCGGGACTGGAACTCGAGCAGTACTTC.

This clonotype was counted at least ten times. CDR3: CSAREAVRGPQFF. The CDR3 DNA sequence: TGCAGTGCTAGGGAGGCGGTGAGGGGGCCTCAGTTCTTC. V usage is TRBV20-1 and J usage is TRBJ2-5; 7 bases map to TRBD1. The better agreement between TRBJ2-1 and the DNA end casts doubt on the J call. The CDR3 has 13 residues. The germline gives CDR1 DFQATT, CDR2 SNEGSKA (reference sequence).